This is a list of T cell receptor beta chains from one sample in a study of radiation and T cells in renal cell carcinoma. Sequencing used immunoSEQ multiplex PCR; TCRdb keeps in-frame clones, though not all of them. The sample includes 120,000 or so clones, around 80% of them seen just once. The specimen was blood, collected from a patient whose treatment included radiotherapy and nephrectomy. Receptors were obtained from a man aged 45-65 years with renal cell carcinoma. Both conserved end residues are part of each CDR3. D genes are given only for firm matches. The listing skips clone size in some rows; elsewhere it reads once, few, many or a size class.

CDR3 protein: CASSFAGDYGYTF; CDR3 DNA: TGCGCCAGCAGCTTCGCCGGGGACTATGGCTACACCTTC; D gene: NA; V gene: TRBV5-1; J gene: TRBJ1-2; CDR3 length: 13; clone size: NA
CDR3 protein: CASSPAELGTGELFF; CDR3 DNA: TGTGCCAGCAGCCCAGCAGAGCTTGGCACCGGGGAGCTGTTTTTT; D gene: NA; V gene: TRBV11-2; J gene: TRBJ2-2; CDR3 length: 15; clone size: NA
CDR3 protein: CASSQVGGTGREQYF; CDR3 DNA: TGCGCCAGCAGCCAAGTCGGAGGGACAGGTCGCGAGCAGTACTTC; D gene: TRBD1; V gene: TRBV4-3; J gene: TRBJ2-7; CDR3 length: 15; clone size: NA
CDR3 protein: CASSEALGLVPHTQYF; CDR3 DNA: TGTGCCAGCAGTGAAGCGTTGGGACTAGTCCCCCATACGCAGTATTTT; D gene: TRBD2; V gene: TRBV2; J gene: TRBJ2-3; CDR3 length: 16; clone size: NA
CDR3 protein: CASSTGQGVASPQHF; CDR3 DNA: TGTGCCAGTAGCACAGGACAAGGCGTCGCCTCGCCCCAGCATTTT; D gene: NA; V gene: TRBV19; J gene: TRBJ1-5; CDR3 length: 15; clone size: NA
CDR3 protein: CASSRASGIDTQYF; CDR3 DNA: TGTGCCAGCAGCCGGGCTAGCGGGATAGATACGCAGTATTTT; D gene: TRBD2; V gene: TRBV6-5; J gene: TRBJ2-3; CDR3 length: 14; clone size: NA
CDR3 protein: CASSWDRGQETQYF; CDR3 DNA: TGTGCCAGCAGTTGGGACAGGGGGCAGGAGACCCAGTACTTC; D gene: TRBD1; V gene: TRBV27; J gene: TRBJ2-5; CDR3 length: 14; clone size: NA
CDR3 protein: CASSLLLEGQNYGYTF; CDR3 DNA: TGCGCCAGCAGCCTGCTACTCGAGGGACAGAACTATGGCTACACCTTC; D gene: TRBD1; V gene: TRBV4-1; J gene: TRBJ1-2; CDR3 length: 16; clone size: NA
CDR3 protein: CASLAWGARETQYF; CDR3 DNA: TGTGCCAGTCTAGCCTGGGGGGCGCGAGAGACCCAGTACTTC; D gene: NA; V gene: TRBV2; J gene: TRBJ2-5; CDR3 length: 14; clone size: NA
CDR3 protein: CSVMGENVNTEAFF; CDR3 DNA: TGCAGCGTGATGGGGGAGAATGTGAACACTGAAGCTTTCTTT; D gene: NA; V gene: TRBV29-1; J gene: TRBJ1-1; CDR3 length: 14; clone size: NA
CDR3 protein: CSGSSGGIYNEQFF; CDR3 DNA: TGCAGCGGTTCTAGCGGAGGAATCTACAATGAGCAGTTCTTC; D gene: TRBD2; V gene: TRBV29-1; J gene: TRBJ2-1; CDR3 length: 14; clone size: NA
CDR3 protein: CASSFSGLSSYNEQFF; CDR3 DNA: TGTGCCAGCAGCTTCTCCGGGCTAAGCTCCTACAATGAGCAGTTCTTC; D gene: NA; V gene: TRBV7-3; J gene: TRBJ2-1; CDR3 length: 16; clone size: few
CDR3 protein: CASSSLAVQETQYF; CDR3 DNA: TGCGCCAGCAGCTCCCTAGCAGTTCAAGAGACCCAGTACTTC; D gene: NA; V gene: TRBV5-1; J gene: TRBJ2-5; CDR3 length: 14; clone size: NA
CDR3 protein: CSVDQRGSTDTQYF; CDR3 DNA: TGCAGCGTTGATCAGCGGGGGAGCACAGATACGCAGTATTTT; D gene: TRBD2; V gene: TRBV29-1; J gene: TRBJ2-3; CDR3 length: 14; clone size: NA
CDR3 protein: CASALLQGDANTQYF; CDR3 DNA: TGTGCCAGCGCGTTGCTTCAGGGCGATGCGAATACGCAGTATTTT; D gene: NA; V gene: TRBV18; J gene: TRBJ2-3; CDR3 length: 15; clone size: NA
CDR3 protein: CASSSLRGNTEAFF; CDR3 DNA: TGTGCCAGCAGCTCCCTCAGGGGGAACACTGAAGCTTTCTTT; D gene: NA; V gene: TRBV7-6; J gene: TRBJ1-1; CDR3 length: 14; clone size: NA
CDR3 protein: CASSEGLTEAFF; CDR3 DNA: TGTGCCAGCAGTGAAGGGTTAACTGAAGCTTTCTTT; D gene: NA; V gene: TRBV6-5; J gene: TRBJ1-1; CDR3 length: 12; clone size: few
CDR3 protein: CASSLRPRNEQFF; CDR3 DNA: TGCGCCAGCAGCTTACGACCGAGAAATGAGCAGTTCTTC; D gene: NA; V gene: TRBV5-1; J gene: TRBJ2-1; CDR3 length: 13; clone size: few
CDR3 protein: CASSQDVASGGNTQYF; CDR3 DNA: TGCGCCAGCAGCCAAGATGTGGCTAGCGGGGGGAATACGCAGTATTTT; D gene: TRBD2; V gene: TRBV4-3; J gene: TRBJ2-3; CDR3 length: 16; clone size: NA
CDR3 protein: CASSLSFDSPLHF; CDR3 DNA: TGTGCCAGCAGCTTATCTTTCGATTCACCCCTCCACTTT; D gene: NA; V gene: TRBV7-2; J gene: TRBJ1-6; CDR3 length: 13; clone size: NA
CDR3 protein: CASSVVGDYHTDTQYF; CDR3 DNA: TGTGCCAGCAGCGTAGTAGGGGACTACCATACAGATACGCAGTATTTT; D gene: TRBD2; V gene: TRBV9; J gene: TRBJ2-3; CDR3 length: 16; clone size: once
CDR3 protein: CASSEVGSGANVLTF; CDR3 DNA: TGTGCCAGCAGTGAAGTGGGCTCTGGGGCCAACGTCCTGACTTTC; D gene: NA; V gene: TRBV2; J gene: TRBJ2-6; CDR3 length: 15; clone size: NA
CDR3 protein: CASSPEHRSSGNTIYF; CDR3 DNA: TGTGCCAGCAGCCCGGAACACAGGTCGTCTGGAAACACCATATATTTT; D gene: NA; V gene: TRBV5-5; J gene: TRBJ1-3; CDR3 length: 16; clone size: once
CDR3 protein: CASSAFTLNGYGYTF; CDR3 DNA: TGTGCCAGCAGCGCCTTCACTTTAAACGGTTATGGCTACACCTTC; D gene: NA; V gene: TRBV9; J gene: TRBJ1-2; CDR3 length: 15; clone size: once
CDR3 protein: CASSIGLQETQYF; CDR3 DNA: TGTGCCAGTAGTATAGGTCTGCAAGAGACCCAGTACTTC; D gene: NA; V gene: TRBV19; J gene: TRBJ2-5; CDR3 length: 13; clone size: NA
CDR3 protein: CASSLGTPSYEQYF; CDR3 DNA: TGCGCCAGCAGCTTGGGGACACCCTCCTACGAGCAGTACTTC; D gene: NA; V gene: TRBV5-1; J gene: TRBJ2-7; CDR3 length: 14; clone size: NA
CDR3 protein: CASSYFGQGSSPLHF; CDR3 DNA: TGTGCCAGCAGTTACTTTGGACAGGGAAGTTCACCCCTCCACTTT; D gene: TRBD1; V gene: TRBV6-5; J gene: TRBJ1-6; CDR3 length: 15; clone size: NA
CDR3 protein: CASSDFGTRPDGQYF; CDR3 DNA: TGTGCCAGCAGTGACTTTGGGACTCGACCAGACGGGCAGTACTTC; D gene: NA; V gene: TRBV6-4; J gene: TRBJ2-7; CDR3 length: 15; clone size: NA
CDR3 protein: CASSFLRTGAMNEQFF; CDR3 DNA: TGTGCCAGCAGCTTTCTCCGGACAGGTGCTATGAATGAGCAGTTCTTC; D gene: TRBD1; V gene: TRBV5-6; J gene: TRBJ2-1; CDR3 length: 16; clone size: NA
CDR3 protein: CASSSVSNTEAFF; CDR3 DNA: TGTGCCAGCAGCTCCGTTTCGAACACTGAAGCTTTCTTT; D gene: NA; V gene: TRBV7-9; J gene: TRBJ1-1; CDR3 length: 13; clone size: NA
CDR3 protein: CASSLAAREGLQETQYF; CDR3 DNA: TGTGCCAGCAGCTTAGCGGCGCGGGAGGGCCTCCAAGAGACCCAGTACTTC; D gene: TRBD2; V gene: TRBV11-2; J gene: TRBJ2-5; CDR3 length: 17; clone size: NA
CDR3 protein: CASSISSSSYEQYF; CDR3 DNA: TGTGCCAGTAGTATAAGCTCGAGCTCCTACGAGCAGTACTTC; D gene: NA; V gene: TRBV19; J gene: TRBJ2-7; CDR3 length: 14; clone size: NA
CDR3 protein: CASSTGGEKLFF; CDR3 DNA: TGCGCCAGCAGCACGGGAGGGGAAAAACTGTTTTTT; D gene: NA; V gene: TRBV5-1; J gene: TRBJ1-4; CDR3 length: 12; clone size: once
CDR3 protein: CASSGLAGSTDTQYF; CDR3 DNA: TGTGCCAGCAGTGGCTTAGCGGGCAGCACAGATACGCAGTATTTT; D gene: TRBD2; V gene: TRBV2; J gene: TRBJ2-3; CDR3 length: 15; clone size: NA
CDR3 protein: CASSLAPSGSSETQYF; CDR3 DNA: TGCGCCAGCAGCTTGGCTCCTAGCGGGAGTTCAGAGACCCAGTACTTC; D gene: TRBD2; V gene: TRBV5-1; J gene: TRBJ2-5; CDR3 length: 16; clone size: NA
CDR3 protein: CASSWAGQGNEKLFF; CDR3 DNA: TGTGCCAGCAGTTGGGCGGGACAGGGTAATGAAAAACTGTTTTTT; D gene: TRBD1; V gene: TRBV7-9; J gene: TRBJ1-4; CDR3 length: 15; clone size: NA
CDR3 protein: CASSLGRDAEAFF; CDR3 DNA: TGTGCCAGCAGTCTCGGGCGAGACGCTGAAGCTTTCTTT; D gene: NA; V gene: TRBV6-5; J gene: TRBJ1-1; CDR3 length: 13; clone size: NA
CDR3 protein: CASSEQGGVAGANVLTF; CDR3 DNA: TGTGCCAGCAGCGAACAGGGGGGTGTAGCTGGGGCCAACGTCCTGACTTTC; D gene: TRBD1; V gene: TRBV2; J gene: TRBJ2-6; CDR3 length: 17; clone size: once
CDR3 protein: CASSETRDTGELFF; CDR3 DNA: TGTGCCAGCAGTGAAACGAGGGATACCGGGGAGCTGTTTTTT; D gene: NA; V gene: TRBV6-1; J gene: TRBJ2-2; CDR3 length: 14; clone size: NA
CDR3 protein: CASSSPGQVNSPLHF; CDR3 DNA: TGTGCCAGCAGCTCGCCGGGACAGGTTAATTCACCCCTCCACTTT; D gene: TRBD1; V gene: TRBV5-4; J gene: TRBJ1-6; CDR3 length: 15; clone size: NA
CDR3 protein: CAKTPSSGRGYEQYF; CDR3 DNA: TGTGCCAAAACCCCCTCTAGCGGGAGAGGTTACGAGCAGTACTTC; D gene: TRBD2; V gene: TRBV6-5; J gene: TRBJ2-7; CDR3 length: 15; clone size: NA
CDR3 protein: CASSSTMTEAFF; CDR3 DNA: TGTGCCAGCAGTTCTACTATGACTGAAGCTTTCTTT; D gene: NA; V gene: TRBV28; J gene: TRBJ1-1; CDR3 length: 12; clone size: medium-sized
CDR3 protein: CASSLSGAQLFF; CDR3 DNA: TGTGCCAGCAGCTTAAGTGGGGCGCAACTGTTTTTT; D gene: NA; V gene: TRBV7-2; J gene: TRBJ2-2; CDR3 length: 12; clone size: NA
CDR3 protein: CASSSQGRGNYGYTF; CDR3 DNA: TGTGCCAGCAGTTCACAGGGCCGCGGTAACTATGGCTACACCTTC; D gene: NA; V gene: TRBV6-1; J gene: TRBJ1-2; CDR3 length: 15; clone size: NA
CDR3 protein: CASSQYPGGVSYSNQPQHF; CDR3 DNA: TGTGCCAGCAGCCAATACCCAGGGGGCGTAAGCTATAGCAATCAGCCCCAGCATTTT; D gene: TRBD1; V gene: TRBV4-2; J gene: TRBJ1-5; CDR3 length: 19; clone size: many
CDR3 protein: CASSLGTTSNNEQFF; CDR3 DNA: TGTGCCAGCAGCTTAGGGACGACTAGTAACAATGAGCAGTTCTTC; D gene: NA; V gene: TRBV7-9; J gene: TRBJ2-1; CDR3 length: 15; clone size: NA
CDR3 protein: CASTFFPGGSGNTIYF; CDR3 DNA: TGTGCCAGCACCTTCTTTCCGGGGGGCTCTGGAAACACCATATATTTT; D gene: NA; V gene: TRBV5-4; J gene: TRBJ1-3; CDR3 length: 16; clone size: NA
CDR3 protein: CASSPDGQGLGEKLFF; CDR3 DNA: TGCGCCAGCAGCCCGGATGGACAGGGTCTTGGTGAAAAACTGTTTTTT; D gene: TRBD1; V gene: TRBV5-1; J gene: TRBJ1-4; CDR3 length: 16; clone size: NA